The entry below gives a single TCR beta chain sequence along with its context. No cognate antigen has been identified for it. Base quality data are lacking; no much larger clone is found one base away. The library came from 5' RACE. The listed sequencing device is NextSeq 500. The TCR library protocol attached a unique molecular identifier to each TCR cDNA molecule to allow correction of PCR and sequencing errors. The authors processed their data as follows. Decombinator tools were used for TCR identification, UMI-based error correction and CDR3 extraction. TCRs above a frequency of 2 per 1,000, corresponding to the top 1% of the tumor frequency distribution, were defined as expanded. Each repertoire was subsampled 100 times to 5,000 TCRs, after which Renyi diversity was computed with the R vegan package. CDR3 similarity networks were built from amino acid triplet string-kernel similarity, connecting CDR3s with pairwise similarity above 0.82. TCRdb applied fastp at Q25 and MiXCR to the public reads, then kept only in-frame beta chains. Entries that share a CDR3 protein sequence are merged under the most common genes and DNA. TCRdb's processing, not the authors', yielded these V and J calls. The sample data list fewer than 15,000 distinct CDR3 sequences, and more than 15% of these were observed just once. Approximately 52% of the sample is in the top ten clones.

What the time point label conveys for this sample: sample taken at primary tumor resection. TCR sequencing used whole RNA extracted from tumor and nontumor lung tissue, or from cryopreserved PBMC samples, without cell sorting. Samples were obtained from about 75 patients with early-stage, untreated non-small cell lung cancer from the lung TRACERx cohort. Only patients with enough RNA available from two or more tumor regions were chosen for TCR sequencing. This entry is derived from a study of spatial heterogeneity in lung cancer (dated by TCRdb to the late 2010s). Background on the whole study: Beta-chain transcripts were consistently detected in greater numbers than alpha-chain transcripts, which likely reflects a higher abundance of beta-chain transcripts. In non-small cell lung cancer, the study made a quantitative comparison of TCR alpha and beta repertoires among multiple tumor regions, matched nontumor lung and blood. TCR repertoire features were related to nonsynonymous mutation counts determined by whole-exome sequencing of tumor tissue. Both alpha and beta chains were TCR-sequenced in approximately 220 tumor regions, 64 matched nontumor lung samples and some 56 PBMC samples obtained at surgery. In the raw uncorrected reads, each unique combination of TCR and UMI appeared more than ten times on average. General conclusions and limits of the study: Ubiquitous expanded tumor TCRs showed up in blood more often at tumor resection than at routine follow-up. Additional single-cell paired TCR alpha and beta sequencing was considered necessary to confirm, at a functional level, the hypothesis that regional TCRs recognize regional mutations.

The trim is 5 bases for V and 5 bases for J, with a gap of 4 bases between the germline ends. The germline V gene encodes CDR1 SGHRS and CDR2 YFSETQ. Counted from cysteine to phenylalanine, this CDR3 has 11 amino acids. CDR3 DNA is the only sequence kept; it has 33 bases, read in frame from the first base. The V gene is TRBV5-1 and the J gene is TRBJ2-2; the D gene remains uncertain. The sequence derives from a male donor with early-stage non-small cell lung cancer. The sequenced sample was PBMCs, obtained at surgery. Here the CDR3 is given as CASRETGELFF. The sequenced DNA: TGCGCCAGCAGGGAGACCGGGGAGCTGTTTTTT. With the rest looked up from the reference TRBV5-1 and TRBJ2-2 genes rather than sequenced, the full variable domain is KAGVTQTPRYLIKTRGQQVTLSCSPISGHRSVSWYQQTPGQGLQFLFEYFSETQRNKGNFPGRFSGRQFSNSRSEMNVSTLELGDSALYLCASRETGELFFGEGSRLTVL.